The 9 T cell receptor beta chains presented below share a single source sample, sequenced in a study of T cells after yellow fever vaccination. One entry per CDR3 protein, called by TCRdb with MiXCR from the 5' RACE reads. The sample holds about 630,000 distinct CDR3 sequences, roughly an eighth seen once. Material: PBMCs, obtained on the day of the yellow fever booster vaccination. Receptor source: a man aged 25 to 45 who received the YFV17D yellow fever vaccine.

A few counts support this clonotype. The V gene is TRBV7-2, the J gene TRBJ2-7; D possibly corresponds to TRBD2 (5 bases). CDR3 length: 13 amino acids. The germline V gene encodes CDR1 SGHTA and CDR2 FQGNSA. Deletions cut 5 bases from V and 7 bases from J, with 15 bases between. The CDR3 is CASSRTFDGEQYF. In DNA form, the CDR3 reads TGTGCCAGCAGCCGGACTTTCGACGGGGAGCAGTACTTC.

V is TRBV11-3 and J is TRBJ2-1, with 9 bases aligning to TRBD2. Germline trimming cut 4 bases from V and 8 bases from J; bases unmatched to any gene: 9. CDR3 length equals 15 residues. The germline V gene encodes CDR1 SGHNT and CDR2 YENEEA. CDR3 in amino acids: CASSWGGGRADEQFF. The CDR3 DNA reads as TGTGCCAGCAGCTGGGGAGGCGGGAGGGCGGATGAGCAGTTCTTC.

This clonotype showed up just a few times. The rearrangement links TRBV20-1 to TRBJ2-5; D may be TRBD1 or TRBD2 (7 bases each). The CDR3 spans 14 residues. V lost 2 bases and J 5 bases, leaving 15 bases between the germline ends. The V gene's germline CDR1 is DFQATT and CDR2 SNEGSKA (reference sequence). The CDR3 region is CSARTIQGGETQYF. CDR3 bases: TGCAGTGCTAGAACTATTCAGGGGGGGGAGACCCAGTACTTC.

The rearrangement joins TRBV5-5 to TRBJ1-2; a weak D match, TRBD1 (5 bases). The CDR3 is made up of 14 amino acids. V was trimmed by 4 bases and J by 8 bases, leaving 18 bases between them. CDR1 and CDR2 (germline): SGHKS, YYEKEE (reference sequence). CDR3 coding DNA: TGTGCCAGCAGCCCTGGGATCTCGGGGGTCGGCTACACCTTC. Protein: CASSPGISGVGYTF.

This clonotype was observed a few times. This chain joins TRBV7-2 and TRBJ2-1; D is possibly TRBD1 (6 bases). The V gene's germline CDR1 is SGHTA and CDR2 FQGNSA. This CDR3 has 15 residues. V lost 4 bases, J lost 3 bases, and 13 bases lay in between. The CDR3, as DNA: TGTGCCAGCAGCTCCGCCGGGACAAGCTACAATGAGCAGTTCTTC. Residues: CASSSAGTSYNEQFF. Full variable domain (outside the CDR3, taken from reference TRBV7-2 and TRBJ2-1): GAGVSQSPSNKVTEKGKDVELRCDPISGHTALYWYRQSLGQGLEFLIYFQGNSAPDKSGLPSDRFSAERTGGSVSTLTIQRTQQEDSAVYLCASSSAGTSYNEQFFGPGTRLTVL.

This chain links TRBV20-1 with TRBJ1-1; TRBD1 matches at 8 bases. CDR3 length: 11 amino acids. After removal of 6 bases from V and 6 bases from J, the junction contained 3 bases not matched to a gene. Germline values: CDR1 DFQATT, CDR2 SNEGSKA (reference sequence). The CDR3 nucleotides are TGCAGTGCGACGGACAGGGCTGAAGCTTTCTTT. This gives the protein CSATDRAEAFF.

There are a few counts of this clonotype. The junction departs from germline at one end; a sequencing error may be responsible. The CDR3 reads CASSQDLNSWLTVF. CDR3 sequence (DNA): TGTGCCAGCAGCCAAGACCTAAATTCATGGCTAACGGTCTTC. The chain combines TRBV3-1 with TRBJ2-1, with unresolved D. The CDR3 totals 14 residues. The germline CDR1 and CDR2 sequences are LGHDT and YNNKEL (reference sequence).

The V and J genes are TRBV11-2 and TRBJ2-7; 10 bases map to TRBD1. Looked up from germline, CDR1 is SGHAT and CDR2 is FQNNGV. CDR3 length: 15 amino acids. With 6 bases clipped from V and 5 bases from J, the junction kept 10 bases outside the gene matches. The CDR3 loop reads CASRWPGQGTHEQYF. The CDR3 region has the DNA TGTGCCAGCAGATGGCCGGGACAGGGGACACACGAGCAGTACTTC.

The rearrangement joins TRBV3-1 to TRBJ2-1; unclear D gene. V was cut by 3 bases and J by 5 bases, with 5 bases left in between. This CDR3 spans 12 amino acids. The V gene's germline CDR1 is LGHDT and CDR2 YNNKEL (reference sequence). Here the CDR3 DNA reads TGTGCCAGCAGCCATCTAGACAATGAGCAGTTCTTC. Encoded protein: CASSHLDNEQFF.